The present entry profiles one T cell receptor (beta chain) with its context. Per the original data handling: Estimation of nucleated cell counts relied on the amplification of reference gene primers. Sequencing was performed with immunoSEQ multiplex PCR; in TCRdb, only in-frame clones are kept and a portion is missing. That table furnishes V, J and clone size, whereas the DNA furnished D and trimming. The profile shows around 320,000 clones, roughly 85% of them singletons. This entry comes from a study of blood T cell repertoires in COVID-19. Turning to the study itself: There were acute and convalescent COVID-19 samples, and they came from the United States, Italy and Spain. The analysed material was cDNA or gDNA that came from T cells, B-cell-depleted T cells, or PBMCs.

Germline CDR1 SNHLY, CDR2 FYNNEI. The CDR3 runs to 11 residues. V was shortened by 2 bases and J by 9 bases, with 5 bases between the two germline ends. The clonotype originates from a human donor in a cohort sampled during active COVID-19. Sequencing input: peripheral blood. V usage is TRBV2 and J usage is TRBJ2-1; no definite D call. The CDR3 protein is CASSEQFEQFF. In nucleotides, the CDR3 is TGTGCCAGCAGTGAACAGTTTGAGCAGTTCTTC.